The T cell receptor beta chain under discussion was sequenced for a study of blood T cell repertoires in COVID-19. The CDR3 spans 17 residues. Germline V gives CDR1 LNHDA, CDR2 SQIVND (reference sequence). Losses at the gene ends were 8 bases for V and 3 bases for J; bases not matched to a gene: 15. Using immunoSEQ multiplex PCR, the repertoire was profiled, and TCRdb retains in-frame clones only, with some absent. The table includes 270,000 or so clones, 83% detected once. The TCR comes from a woman aged 45-60 years who had recovered from COVID-19. V is TRBV19 and J is TRBJ1-5; TRBD1 agrees at 8 bases. Material: peripheral blood. CDR3 coding DNA: TGTGCCAGTCGAGCTAATCCGACAGGGGTGTACAATCAGCCCCAGCATTTT. Translation gives CASRANPTGVYNQPQHF.